This TCR beta chain was obtained from a study of cytomegalovirus exposure and HLA in healthy donors. Germline-derived CDR1 and CDR2 are MNHEY and SVGAGI. V trimming: 6 bases; J trimming: 1 base; junction bases outside the gene matches: 3. CDR3 length: 13 amino acids. With 60 Vbeta and 13 Jbeta primers, the PCR was carried out. Clones were read by immunoSEQ multiplex PCR, and TCRdb kept only the in-frame ones, dropping some. The sample shows some 100,000 clones, roughly 72% of them seen only once. The gene calls are TRBV6-5 and TRBJ2-7, with 7 bases matching TRBD1. The sequencing sample was made of PBMCs. The sequence came from a woman aged 45 to 65 in good health and CMV-seropositive. CDR3 coding DNA: TGTGCCAGCAGCAAGACAGGGTCCTACGAGCAGTACTTC. It encodes CASSKTGSYEQYF.